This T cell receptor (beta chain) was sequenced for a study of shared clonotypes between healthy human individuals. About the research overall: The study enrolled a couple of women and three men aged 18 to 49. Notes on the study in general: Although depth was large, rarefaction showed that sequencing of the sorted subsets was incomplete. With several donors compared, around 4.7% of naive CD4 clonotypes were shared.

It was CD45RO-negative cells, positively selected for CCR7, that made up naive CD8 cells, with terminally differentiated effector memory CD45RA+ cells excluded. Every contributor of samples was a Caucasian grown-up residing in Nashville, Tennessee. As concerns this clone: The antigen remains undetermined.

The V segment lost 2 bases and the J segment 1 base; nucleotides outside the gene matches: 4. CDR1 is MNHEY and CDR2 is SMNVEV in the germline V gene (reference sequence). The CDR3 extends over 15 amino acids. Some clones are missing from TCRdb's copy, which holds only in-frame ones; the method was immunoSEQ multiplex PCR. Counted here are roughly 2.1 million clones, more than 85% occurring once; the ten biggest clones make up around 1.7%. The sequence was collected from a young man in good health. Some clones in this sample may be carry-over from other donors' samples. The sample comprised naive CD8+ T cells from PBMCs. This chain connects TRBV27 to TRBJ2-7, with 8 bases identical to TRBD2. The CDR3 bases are TGTGCCAGCAGTTTAAATCCTAGCGGGTCCTACGAGCAGTACTTC. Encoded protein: CASSLNPSGSYEQYF.